The clone carrying this TCR beta chain was detected a few times. The target antigen is unknown. The CDR3 is 10 residues long. Trimming took 5 bases from V and 5 from J, leaving 1 base between them. Germline V gene lookup returns CDR1 MDHEN and CDR2 SYDVKM. The data belong to a study of early T cells in non-severe SARS-CoV-2 infection. Study details: Alpha and beta chains were unpaired, from unsorted whole-blood bulk RNA. Findings of the study overall: Sequences matched to VDJdb favored anti-spike CD8 responses, while private and CD4 specificities were missed.

Each single cDNA molecule received a unique molecular identifier. TCRdb fed the 5' RACE reads into MiXCR, producing one record per CDR3 protein. The sample records some 64,000 distinct CDR3 sequences, about 17% being singletons. The sample in question was whole blood, obtained at baseline. The clonotype originates from an adult who was a healthcare worker with PCR-confirmed SARS-CoV-2 infection or an uninfected control (not recorded which). The J gene is TRBJ2-1, the V gene TRBV28; D call uncertain. The CDR3, as DNA: TGTGCCAGCAGTCACAATGAGCAGTTCTTC. Translating it yields CASSHNEQFF.